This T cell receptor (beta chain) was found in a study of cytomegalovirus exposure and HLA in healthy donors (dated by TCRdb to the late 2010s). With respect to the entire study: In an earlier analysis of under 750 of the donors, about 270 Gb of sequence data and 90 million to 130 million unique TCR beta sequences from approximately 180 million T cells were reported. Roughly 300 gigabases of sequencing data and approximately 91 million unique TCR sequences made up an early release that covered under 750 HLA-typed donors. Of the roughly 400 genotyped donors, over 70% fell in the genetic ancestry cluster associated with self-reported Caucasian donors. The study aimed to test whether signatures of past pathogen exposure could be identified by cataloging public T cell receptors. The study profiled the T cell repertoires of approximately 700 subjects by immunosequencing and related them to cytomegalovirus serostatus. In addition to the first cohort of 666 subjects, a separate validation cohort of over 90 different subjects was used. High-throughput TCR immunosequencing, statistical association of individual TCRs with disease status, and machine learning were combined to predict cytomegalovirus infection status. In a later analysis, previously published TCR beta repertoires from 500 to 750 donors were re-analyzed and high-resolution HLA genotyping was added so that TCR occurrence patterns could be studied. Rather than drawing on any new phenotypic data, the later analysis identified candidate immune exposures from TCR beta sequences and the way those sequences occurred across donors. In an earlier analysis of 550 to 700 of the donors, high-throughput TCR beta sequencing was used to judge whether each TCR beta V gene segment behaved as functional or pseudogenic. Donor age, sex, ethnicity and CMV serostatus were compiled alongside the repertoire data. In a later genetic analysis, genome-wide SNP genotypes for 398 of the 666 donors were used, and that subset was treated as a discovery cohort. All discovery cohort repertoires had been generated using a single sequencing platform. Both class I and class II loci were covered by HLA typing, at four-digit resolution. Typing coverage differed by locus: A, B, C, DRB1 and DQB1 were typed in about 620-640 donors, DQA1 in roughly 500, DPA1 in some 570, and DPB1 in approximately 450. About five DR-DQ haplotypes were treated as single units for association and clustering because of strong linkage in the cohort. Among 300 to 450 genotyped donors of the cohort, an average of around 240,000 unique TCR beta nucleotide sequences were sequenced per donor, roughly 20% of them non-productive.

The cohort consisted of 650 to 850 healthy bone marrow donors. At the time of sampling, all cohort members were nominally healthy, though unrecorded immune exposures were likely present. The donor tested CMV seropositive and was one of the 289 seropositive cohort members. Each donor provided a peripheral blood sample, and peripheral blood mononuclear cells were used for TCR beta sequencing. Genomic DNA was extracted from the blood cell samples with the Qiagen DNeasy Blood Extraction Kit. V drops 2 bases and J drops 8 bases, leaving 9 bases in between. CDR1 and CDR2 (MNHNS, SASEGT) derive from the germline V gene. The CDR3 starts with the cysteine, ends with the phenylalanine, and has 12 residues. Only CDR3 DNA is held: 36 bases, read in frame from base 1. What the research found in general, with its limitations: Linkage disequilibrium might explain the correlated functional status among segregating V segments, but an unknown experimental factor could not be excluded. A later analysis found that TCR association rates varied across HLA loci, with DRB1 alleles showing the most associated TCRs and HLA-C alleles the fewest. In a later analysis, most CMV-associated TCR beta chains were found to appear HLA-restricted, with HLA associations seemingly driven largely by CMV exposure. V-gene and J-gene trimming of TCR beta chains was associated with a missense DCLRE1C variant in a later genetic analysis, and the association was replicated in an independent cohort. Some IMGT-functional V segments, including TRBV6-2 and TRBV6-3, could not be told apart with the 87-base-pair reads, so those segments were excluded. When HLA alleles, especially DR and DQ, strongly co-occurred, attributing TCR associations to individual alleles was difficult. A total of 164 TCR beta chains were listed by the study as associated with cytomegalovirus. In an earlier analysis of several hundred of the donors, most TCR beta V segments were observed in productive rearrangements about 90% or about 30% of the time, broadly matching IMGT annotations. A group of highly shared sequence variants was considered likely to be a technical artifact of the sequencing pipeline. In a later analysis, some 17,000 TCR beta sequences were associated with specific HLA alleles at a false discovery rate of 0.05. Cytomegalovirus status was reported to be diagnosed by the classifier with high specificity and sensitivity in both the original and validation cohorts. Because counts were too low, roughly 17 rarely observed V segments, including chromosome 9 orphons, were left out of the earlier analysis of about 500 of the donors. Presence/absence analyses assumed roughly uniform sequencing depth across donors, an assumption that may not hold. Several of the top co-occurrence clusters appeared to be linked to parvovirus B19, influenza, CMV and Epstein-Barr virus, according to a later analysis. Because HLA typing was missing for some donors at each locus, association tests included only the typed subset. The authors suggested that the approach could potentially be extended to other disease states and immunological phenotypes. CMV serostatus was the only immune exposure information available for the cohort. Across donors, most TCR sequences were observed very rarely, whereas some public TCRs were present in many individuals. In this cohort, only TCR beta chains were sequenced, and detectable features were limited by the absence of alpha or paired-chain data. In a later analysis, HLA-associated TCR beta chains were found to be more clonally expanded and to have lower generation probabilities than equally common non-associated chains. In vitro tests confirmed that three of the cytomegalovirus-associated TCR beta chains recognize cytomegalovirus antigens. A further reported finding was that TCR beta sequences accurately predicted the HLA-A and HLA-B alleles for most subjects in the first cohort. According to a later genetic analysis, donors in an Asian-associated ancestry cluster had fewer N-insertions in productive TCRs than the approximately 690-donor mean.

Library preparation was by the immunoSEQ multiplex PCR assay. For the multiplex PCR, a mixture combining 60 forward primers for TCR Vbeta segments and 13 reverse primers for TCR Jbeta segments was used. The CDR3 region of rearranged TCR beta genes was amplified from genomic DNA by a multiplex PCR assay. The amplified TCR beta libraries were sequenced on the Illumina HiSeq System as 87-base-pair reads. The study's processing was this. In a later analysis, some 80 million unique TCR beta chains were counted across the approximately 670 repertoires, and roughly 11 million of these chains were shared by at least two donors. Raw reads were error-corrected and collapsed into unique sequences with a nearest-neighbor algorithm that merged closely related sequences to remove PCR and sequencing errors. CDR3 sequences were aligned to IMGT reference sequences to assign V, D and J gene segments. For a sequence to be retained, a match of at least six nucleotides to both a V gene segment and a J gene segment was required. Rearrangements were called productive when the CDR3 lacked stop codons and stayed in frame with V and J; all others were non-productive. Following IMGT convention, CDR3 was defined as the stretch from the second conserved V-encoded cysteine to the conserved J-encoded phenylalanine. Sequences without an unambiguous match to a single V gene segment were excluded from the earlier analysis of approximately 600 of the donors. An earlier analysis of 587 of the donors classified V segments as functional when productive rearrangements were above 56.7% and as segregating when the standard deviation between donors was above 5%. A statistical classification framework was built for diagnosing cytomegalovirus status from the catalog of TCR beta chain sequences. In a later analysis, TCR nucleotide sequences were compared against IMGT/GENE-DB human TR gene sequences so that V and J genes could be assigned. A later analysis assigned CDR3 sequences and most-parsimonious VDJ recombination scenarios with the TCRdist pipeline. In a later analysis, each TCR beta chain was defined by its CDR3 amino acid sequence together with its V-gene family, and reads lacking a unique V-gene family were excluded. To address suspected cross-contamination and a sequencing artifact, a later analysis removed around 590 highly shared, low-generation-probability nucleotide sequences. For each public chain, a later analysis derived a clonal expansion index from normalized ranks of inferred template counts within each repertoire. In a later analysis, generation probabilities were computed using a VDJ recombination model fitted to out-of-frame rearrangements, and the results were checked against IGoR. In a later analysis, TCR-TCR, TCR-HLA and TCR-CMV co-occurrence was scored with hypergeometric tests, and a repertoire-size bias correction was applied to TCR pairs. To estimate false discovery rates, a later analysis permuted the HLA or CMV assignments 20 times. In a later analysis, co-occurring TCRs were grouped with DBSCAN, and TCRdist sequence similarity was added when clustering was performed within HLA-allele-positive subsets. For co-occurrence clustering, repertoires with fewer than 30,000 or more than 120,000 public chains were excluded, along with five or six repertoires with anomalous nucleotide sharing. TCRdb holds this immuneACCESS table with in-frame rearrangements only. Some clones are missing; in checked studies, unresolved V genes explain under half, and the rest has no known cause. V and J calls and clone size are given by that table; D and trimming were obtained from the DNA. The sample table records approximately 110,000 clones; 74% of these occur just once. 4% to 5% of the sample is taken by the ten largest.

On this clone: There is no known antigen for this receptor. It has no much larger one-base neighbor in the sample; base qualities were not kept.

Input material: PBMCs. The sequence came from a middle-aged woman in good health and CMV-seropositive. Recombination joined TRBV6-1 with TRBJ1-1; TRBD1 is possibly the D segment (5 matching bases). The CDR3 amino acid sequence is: CASSEQGLEAFF. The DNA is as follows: TGTGCCAGCAGTGAACAGGGACTGGAAGCTTTCTTT.